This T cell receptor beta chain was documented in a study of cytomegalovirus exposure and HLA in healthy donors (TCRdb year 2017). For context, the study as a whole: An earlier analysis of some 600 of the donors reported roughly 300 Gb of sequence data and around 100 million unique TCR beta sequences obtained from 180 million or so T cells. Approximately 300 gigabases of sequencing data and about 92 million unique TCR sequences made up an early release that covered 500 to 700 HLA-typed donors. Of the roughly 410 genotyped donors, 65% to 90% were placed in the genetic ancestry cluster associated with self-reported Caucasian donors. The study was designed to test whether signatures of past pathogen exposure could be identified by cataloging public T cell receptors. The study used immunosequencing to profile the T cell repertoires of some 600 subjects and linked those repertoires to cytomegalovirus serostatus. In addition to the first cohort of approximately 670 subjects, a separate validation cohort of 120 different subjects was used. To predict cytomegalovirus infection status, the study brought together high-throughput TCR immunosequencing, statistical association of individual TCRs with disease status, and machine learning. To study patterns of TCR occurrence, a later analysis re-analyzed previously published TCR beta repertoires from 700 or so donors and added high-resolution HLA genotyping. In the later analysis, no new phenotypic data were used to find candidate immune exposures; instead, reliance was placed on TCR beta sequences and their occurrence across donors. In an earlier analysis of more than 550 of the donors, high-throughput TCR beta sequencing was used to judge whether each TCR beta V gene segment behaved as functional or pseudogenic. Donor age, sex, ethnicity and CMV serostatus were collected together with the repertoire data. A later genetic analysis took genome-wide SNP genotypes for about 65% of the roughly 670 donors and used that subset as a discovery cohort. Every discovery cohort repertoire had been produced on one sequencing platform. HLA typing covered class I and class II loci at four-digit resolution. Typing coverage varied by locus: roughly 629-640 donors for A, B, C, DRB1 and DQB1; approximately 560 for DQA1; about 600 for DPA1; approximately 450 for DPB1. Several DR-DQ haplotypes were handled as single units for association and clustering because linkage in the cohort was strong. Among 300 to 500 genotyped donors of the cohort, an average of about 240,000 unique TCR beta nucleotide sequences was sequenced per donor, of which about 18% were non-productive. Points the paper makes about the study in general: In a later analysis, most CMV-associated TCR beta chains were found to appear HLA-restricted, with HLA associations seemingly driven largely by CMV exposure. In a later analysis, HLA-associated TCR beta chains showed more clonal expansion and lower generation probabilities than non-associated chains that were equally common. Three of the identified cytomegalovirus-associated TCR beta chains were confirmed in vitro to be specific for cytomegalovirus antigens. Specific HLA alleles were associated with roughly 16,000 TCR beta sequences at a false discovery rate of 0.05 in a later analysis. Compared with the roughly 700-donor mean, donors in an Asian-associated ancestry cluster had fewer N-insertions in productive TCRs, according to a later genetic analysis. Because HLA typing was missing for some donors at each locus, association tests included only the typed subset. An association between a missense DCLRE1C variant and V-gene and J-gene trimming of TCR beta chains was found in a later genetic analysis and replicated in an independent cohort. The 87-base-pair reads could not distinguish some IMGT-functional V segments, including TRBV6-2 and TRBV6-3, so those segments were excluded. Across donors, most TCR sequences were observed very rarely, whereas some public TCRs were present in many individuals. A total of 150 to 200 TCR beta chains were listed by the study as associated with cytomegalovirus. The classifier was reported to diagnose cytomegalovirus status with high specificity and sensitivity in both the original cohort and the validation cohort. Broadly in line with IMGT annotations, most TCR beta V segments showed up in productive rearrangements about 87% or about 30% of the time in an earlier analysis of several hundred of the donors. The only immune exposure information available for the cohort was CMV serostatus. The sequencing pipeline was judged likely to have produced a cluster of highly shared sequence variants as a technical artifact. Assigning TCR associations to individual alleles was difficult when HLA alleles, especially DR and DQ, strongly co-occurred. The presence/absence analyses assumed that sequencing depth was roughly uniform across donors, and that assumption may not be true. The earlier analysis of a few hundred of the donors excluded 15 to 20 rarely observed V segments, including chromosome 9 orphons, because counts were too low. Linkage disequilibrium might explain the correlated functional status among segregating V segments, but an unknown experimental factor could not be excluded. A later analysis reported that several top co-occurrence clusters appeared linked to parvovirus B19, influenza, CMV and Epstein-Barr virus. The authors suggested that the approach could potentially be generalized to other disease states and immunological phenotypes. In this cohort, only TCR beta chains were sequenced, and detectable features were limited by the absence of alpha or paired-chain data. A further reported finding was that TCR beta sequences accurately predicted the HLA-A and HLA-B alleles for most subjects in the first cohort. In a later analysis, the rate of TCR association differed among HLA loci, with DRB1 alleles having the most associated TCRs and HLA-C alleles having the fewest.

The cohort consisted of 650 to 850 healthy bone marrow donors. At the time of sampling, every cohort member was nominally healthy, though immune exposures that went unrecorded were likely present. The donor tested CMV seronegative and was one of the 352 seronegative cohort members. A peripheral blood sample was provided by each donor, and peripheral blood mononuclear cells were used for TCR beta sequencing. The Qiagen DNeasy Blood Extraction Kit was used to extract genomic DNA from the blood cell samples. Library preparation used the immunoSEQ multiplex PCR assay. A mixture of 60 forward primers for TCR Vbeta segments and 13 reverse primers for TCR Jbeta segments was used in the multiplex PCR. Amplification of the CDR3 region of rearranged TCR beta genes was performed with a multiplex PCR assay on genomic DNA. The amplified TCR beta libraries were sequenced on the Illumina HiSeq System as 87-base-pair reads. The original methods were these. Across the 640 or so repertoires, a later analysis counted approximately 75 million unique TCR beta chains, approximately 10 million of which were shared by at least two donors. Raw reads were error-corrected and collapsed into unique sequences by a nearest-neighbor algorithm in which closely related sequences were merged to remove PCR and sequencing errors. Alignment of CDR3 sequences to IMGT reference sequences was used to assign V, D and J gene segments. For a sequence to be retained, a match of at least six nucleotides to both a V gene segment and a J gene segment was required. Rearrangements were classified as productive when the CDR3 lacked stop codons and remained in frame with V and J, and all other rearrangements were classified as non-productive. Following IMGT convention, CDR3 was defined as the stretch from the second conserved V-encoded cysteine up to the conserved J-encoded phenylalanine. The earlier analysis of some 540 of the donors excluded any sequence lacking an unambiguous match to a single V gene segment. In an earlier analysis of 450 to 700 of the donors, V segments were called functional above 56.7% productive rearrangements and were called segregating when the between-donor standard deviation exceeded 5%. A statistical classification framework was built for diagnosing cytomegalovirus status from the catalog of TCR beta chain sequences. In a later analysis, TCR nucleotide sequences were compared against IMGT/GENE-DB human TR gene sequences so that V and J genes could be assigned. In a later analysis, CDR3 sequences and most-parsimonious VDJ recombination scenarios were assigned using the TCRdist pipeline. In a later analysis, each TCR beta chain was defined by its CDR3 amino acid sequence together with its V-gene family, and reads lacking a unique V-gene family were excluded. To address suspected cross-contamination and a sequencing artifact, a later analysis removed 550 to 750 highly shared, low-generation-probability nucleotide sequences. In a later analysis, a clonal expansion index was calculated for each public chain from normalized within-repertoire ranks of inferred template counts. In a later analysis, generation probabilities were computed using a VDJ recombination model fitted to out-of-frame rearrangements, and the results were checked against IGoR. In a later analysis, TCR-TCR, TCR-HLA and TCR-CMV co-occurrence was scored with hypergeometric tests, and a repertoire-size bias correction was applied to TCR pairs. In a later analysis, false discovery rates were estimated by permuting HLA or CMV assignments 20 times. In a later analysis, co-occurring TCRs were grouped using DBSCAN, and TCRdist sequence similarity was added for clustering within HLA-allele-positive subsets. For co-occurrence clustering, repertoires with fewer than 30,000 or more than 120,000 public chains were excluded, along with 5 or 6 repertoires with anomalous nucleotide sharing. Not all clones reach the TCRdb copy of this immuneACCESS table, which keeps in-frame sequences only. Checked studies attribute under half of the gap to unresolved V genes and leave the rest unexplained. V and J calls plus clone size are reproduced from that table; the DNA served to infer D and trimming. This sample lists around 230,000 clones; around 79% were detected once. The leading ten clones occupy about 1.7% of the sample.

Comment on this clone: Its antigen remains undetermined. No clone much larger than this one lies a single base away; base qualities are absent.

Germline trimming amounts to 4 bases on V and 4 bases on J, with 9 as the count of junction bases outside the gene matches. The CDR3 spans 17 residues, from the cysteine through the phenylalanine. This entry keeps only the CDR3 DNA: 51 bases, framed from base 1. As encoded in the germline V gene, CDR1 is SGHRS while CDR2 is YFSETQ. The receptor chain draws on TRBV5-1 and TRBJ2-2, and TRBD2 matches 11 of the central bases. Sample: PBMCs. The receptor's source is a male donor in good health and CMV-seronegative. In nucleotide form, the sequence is TGCGCCAGCAGCGAATTAGCGGGAGGGCCAGTCACCGGGGAGCTGTTTTTT. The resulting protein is CASSELAGGPVTGELFF.